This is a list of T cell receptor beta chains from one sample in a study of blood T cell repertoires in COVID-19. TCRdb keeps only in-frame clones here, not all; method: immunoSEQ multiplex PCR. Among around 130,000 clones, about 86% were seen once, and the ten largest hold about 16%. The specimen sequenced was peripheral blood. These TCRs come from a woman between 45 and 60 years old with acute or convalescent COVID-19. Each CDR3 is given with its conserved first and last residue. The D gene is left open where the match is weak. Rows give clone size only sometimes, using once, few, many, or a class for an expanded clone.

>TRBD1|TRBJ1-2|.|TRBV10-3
TGTGCCATCAGGGGGATGGGGGACAGGGCGGACGGCTACACCTTC
CAIRGMGDRADGYTF
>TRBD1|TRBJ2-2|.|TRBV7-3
TGTGCCAGCAGCGTCGACAGGGTCACCGGGGAGCTGTTTTTT
CASSVDRVTGELFF
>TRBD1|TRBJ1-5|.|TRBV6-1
TGTGCCAGCAGTGAAGGGGGGGACAGGACGAGTTCGGGGGTCAATCAGCCCCAGCATTTT
CASSEGGDRTSSGVNQPQHF
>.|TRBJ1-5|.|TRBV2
TGTGCCAGCAGTTTATTTTTTGACAAACTTAGCGATCAGCCCCAGCATTTT
CASSLFFDKLSDQPQHF
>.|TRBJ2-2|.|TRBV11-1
TGTGCCAGCAGCACACCGGGACAACCCGGGGAGCTGTTTTTT
CASSTPGQPGELFF
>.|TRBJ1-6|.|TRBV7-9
TGTGCCAGCAGCTTAGGACAGGCCCTCCACTTT
CASSLGQALHF
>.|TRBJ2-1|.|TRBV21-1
TGTGCCAGCAGCAAAGACCAATGTGTGCAGGGGGCATACAATGAGCAGTTCTTC
CASSKDQCVQGAYNEQFF
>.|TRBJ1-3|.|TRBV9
TGTGCCAGCAGCGCCGACCCCCGGGGCTCTGGAAACACCATATATTTT
CASSADPRGSGNTIYF
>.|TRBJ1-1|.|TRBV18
TGTGCCAGCTCCCCCGCGAACCCGAACACTGAAGCTTTCTTT
CASSPANPNTEAFF
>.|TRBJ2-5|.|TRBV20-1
TGCAGTGCGGAGCCTGGAGAGACCCAGTACTTC
CSAEPGETQYF
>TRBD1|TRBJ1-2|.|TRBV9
TGTGCCAGCAGCCTACAGGGGGATAGTGACTATGGCTACACCTTC
CASSLQGDSDYGYTF
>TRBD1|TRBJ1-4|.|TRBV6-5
TGTGCCAGCAACTCGGACAGGGGGCGTGAAAAACTGTTTTTT
CASNSDRGREKLFF
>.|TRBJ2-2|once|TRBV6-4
TGTGCCAGCAGTGCGAAGCGCACCGGGGAGCTGTTTTTT
CASSAKRTGELFF
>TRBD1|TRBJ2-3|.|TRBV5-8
TGTGCCAGCAGCGGAGGACAGGGGGCATATACGCAGTATTTT
CASSGGQGAYTQYF
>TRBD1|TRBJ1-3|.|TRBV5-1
TGCGCCAGCAGCTTGGAGGGACAGGGTTTAGGAAACACCATATATTTT
CASSLEGQGLGNTIYF
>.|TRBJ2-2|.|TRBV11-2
TGTGCCAGCAGCTTATTTGGAGCGAACACCGGGGAGCTGTTTTTT
CASSLFGANTGELFF
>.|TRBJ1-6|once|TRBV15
TGTGCCACCAGCAGACCCCCGACAGGCTCACCCCTCCACTTT
CATSRPPTGSPLHF
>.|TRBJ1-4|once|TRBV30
TGTGCCTGGAGTGTGGGCTTATCAACTAATGAAAAACTGTTTTTT
CAWSVGLSTNEKLFF
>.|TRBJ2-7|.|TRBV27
TGTGCCAGCAGTTCCGGGACTTTTCCCTACGAGCAGTACTTC
CASSSGTFPYEQYF
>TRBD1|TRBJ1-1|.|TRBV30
TGTGCCTGGAGCCATGACAGGGTGCGGACTGAAGCTTTCTTT
CAWSHDRVRTEAFF
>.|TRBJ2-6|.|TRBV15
TGTGCCACCAGCAGAGTTGGGAGCGGCCCCGGGGCCAACGTCCTGACTTTC
CATSRVGSGPGANVLTF
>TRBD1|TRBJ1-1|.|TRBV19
TGTGCCAGTAGTACTCACGCGGACAGGGCCTCTGAAGCTTTCTTT
CASSTHADRASEAFF